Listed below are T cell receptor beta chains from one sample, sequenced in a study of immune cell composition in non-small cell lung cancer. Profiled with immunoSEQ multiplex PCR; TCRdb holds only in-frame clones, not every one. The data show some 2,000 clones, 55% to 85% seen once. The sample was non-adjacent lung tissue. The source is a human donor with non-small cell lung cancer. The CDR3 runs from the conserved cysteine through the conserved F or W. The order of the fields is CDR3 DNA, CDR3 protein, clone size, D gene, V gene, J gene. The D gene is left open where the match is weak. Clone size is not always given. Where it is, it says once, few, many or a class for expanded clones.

TGTGCCAGTAGTATACAGGGCCGGGACACTGAAGCTTTCTTT	CASSIQGRDTEAFF	NA	NA	TRBV19	TRBJ1-1
TGCAGCGTTTTTCCCCCAGGGACAGATACGCAGTATTTT	CSVFPPGTDTQYF	NA	NA	TRBV29-1	TRBJ2-3
TGTGCCAGCAGCCAACCGGGACAAAGCTCTGGGGCCAACGTCCTGACTTTC	CASSQPGQSSGANVLTF	NA	NA	TRBV5-5	TRBJ2-6
TGTGCCAGCAGCGGCGAGACAGGCCTCGTAAACACTGAAGCTTTCTTT	CASSGETGLVNTEAFF	NA	NA	TRBV5-6	TRBJ1-1
TGTGCCAGCAGCTTAGTTGGTGGGAGAGAGTACAATGAGCAGTTCTTC	CASSLVGGREYNEQFF	NA	NA	TRBV7-2	TRBJ2-1
TGTGCCAGTAGGCCGGGCCTACAGGGTTCAGATACGCAGTATTTT	CASRPGLQGSDTQYF	NA	NA	TRBV19	TRBJ2-3
TGTGCCAGCAGCTCCTCTCTAGGGGGTGTTGGCAATCAGCCCCAGCATTTT	CASSSSLGGVGNQPQHF	once	NA	TRBV5-5	TRBJ1-5
TGTGCCAGCAGTGATGGGACTAGCGGGGGGAAGGGGACGCAGTATTTT	CASSDGTSGGKGTQYF	NA	TRBD2	TRBV2	TRBJ2-3
TGTGCCAGCAGCGTAGGGCCTAGCTCCTACAATGAGCAGTTCTTC	CASSVGPSSYNEQFF	NA	NA	TRBV9	TRBJ2-1
TGTGCCAGCAGCTTAACGGGCAATGAGCAGTTCTTC	CASSLTGNEQFF	NA	NA	TRBV7-2	TRBJ2-1
TGTGCCAGAAGCCCCGAATGGAGATCCAATCAGCCCCAGCATTTT	CARSPEWRSNQPQHF	NA	NA	TRBV5-3	TRBJ1-5
TGTGCCAGCAGTGAAGCACTGCAGGGGGCCGCATCTGGAAACACCATATATTTT	CASSEALQGAASGNTIYF	few	TRBD1	TRBV6-1	TRBJ1-3
TGTGCCAGCTCACCCCAAGAGAGGGAGACCCAGTACTTC	CASSPQERETQYF	NA	NA	TRBV18	TRBJ2-5
TGCGCCAGCAGCAGAGACAGGGCCGAGACCCAGTACTTC	CASSRDRAETQYF	NA	TRBD1	TRBV5-1	TRBJ2-5
TGTGCCAGCAGTCTCTTCGGGGGTCGCTCTGGAAACACCATATATTTT	CASSLFGGRSGNTIYF	NA	NA	TRBV5-4	TRBJ1-3
TGTGCCAGCAGCGTAGGACTTGCGGTAGCTAACTATGGCTACACCTTC	CASSVGLAVANYGYTF	NA	NA	TRBV9	TRBJ1-2
TGTGCCTCCCAGACCGCGGGCACCGGGGAGCTGTTTTTT	CASQTAGTGELFF	NA	NA	TRBV6-6	TRBJ2-2
TGTGCCAGCAGCCGCGGGGGGGCCGAAGATACGCAGTATTTT	CASSRGGAEDTQYF	NA	TRBD2	TRBV5-4	TRBJ2-3
TGTGCCAGTAGTAGGGGCCTAGCGGGATACACAGATACGCAGTATTTT	CASSRGLAGYTDTQYF	NA	TRBD2	TRBV19	TRBJ2-3
TGTGCCAGCAGCTTAAACCTAGGTGACACCATATATTTT	CASSLNLGDTIYF	NA	NA	TRBV7-2	TRBJ1-3
TGTGCCAGTAGTAGGGACGGGGGGGCCACTTATGAGCAGTTCTTC	CASSRDGGATYEQFF	NA	TRBD2	TRBV19	TRBJ2-1
TGTGCCAGCTCACCGGAGAACGGGGAGCTGTTTTTT	CASSPENGELFF	NA	NA	TRBV18	TRBJ2-2
TGTGCCAGCAGCCTCGGGACAGGAATGTCCTACGAGCAGTACTTC	CASSLGTGMSYEQYF	NA	TRBD1	TRBV4-2	TRBJ2-7
TGCGCCAGCAGCCAAGAATCTAGCGGCACCTACGAGCAGTACTTC	CASSQESSGTYEQYF	NA	TRBD2	TRBV4-3	TRBJ2-7
TGTGCCAGCAGCTTCCAGACAGGGACGAGTTCACCCCTCCACTTT	CASSFQTGTSSPLHF	NA	TRBD1	TRBV11-2	TRBJ1-6
TGTGCCAGCAGCCTTTCCTACGAGCAGTACTTC	CASSLSYEQYF	NA	NA	TRBV7-2	TRBJ2-7
TGTGCCACCAGCAGAGATCGGGGGGCTAACCAAGAGACCCAGTACTTC	CATSRDRGANQETQYF	NA	NA	TRBV15	TRBJ2-5
TGTGCCAGCTCACCACCCGGAGGGGGCGGTGGAGAGACCCAGTACTTC	CASSPPGGGGGETQYF	NA	NA	TRBV18	TRBJ2-5
TGTGCCAGCAGCCCGGACGCGGACAAGCAGTACTTC	CASSPDADKQYF	NA	NA	TRBV6-5	TRBJ2-7
TGTGCCAGCAGCCCTTATCTTAGCTCCTACGAGCAGTACTTC	CASSPYLSSYEQYF	NA	NA	TRBV7-2	TRBJ2-7
TGTGCCAGCAGCTTAGGGACTAGCGGGGGGGATAACACCGGGGAGCTGTTTTTT	CASSLGTSGGDNTGELFF	NA	TRBD2	TRBV7-8	TRBJ2-2
TGTGCCAGCAGCTCGAAGGGACAGGGATACTCTGGGGCCAACGTCCTGACTTTC	CASSSKGQGYSGANVLTF	few	TRBD1	TRBV7-8	TRBJ2-6
TGTGCCAGCAGGGGGGACAGCCTGAACACTGAAGCTTTCTTT	CASRGDSLNTEAFF	few	TRBD1	TRBV2	TRBJ1-1
TGTGCCAGCAGCCCCTCAGCGGGAGACTACGAGCAGTACTTC	CASSPSAGDYEQYF	NA	TRBD2	TRBV7-3	TRBJ2-7
TGTGCCAGCAGCCAAAGGGTCAGGGGTAACTATGGCTACACCTTC	CASSQRVRGNYGYTF	NA	NA	TRBV28	TRBJ1-2
TGTGCCAGCAGCTTGGGACTAGCGGGCCACCCGCTCTACGAGCAGTACTTC	CASSLGLAGHPLYEQYF	NA	TRBD2	TRBV5-4	TRBJ2-7
TGTGCCAGCAGTTTCGCCATCGGGAGGTCGGAGACCCAGTACTTC	CASSFAIGRSETQYF	NA	TRBD2	TRBV28	TRBJ2-5
TGTGCCAGTAGTATAGTTAGCGGGAGCGCAGTTACGCAGTATTTT	CASSIVSGSAVTQYF	NA	TRBD2	TRBV19	TRBJ2-3
TGCGCCAGCAGCCCTGGTAGGGGCGAGTCGGCCACAGATACGCAGTATTTT	CASSPGRGESATDTQYF	NA	NA	TRBV4-1	TRBJ2-3
TGTGCCAGTCTCGGGACAGGGCGCTCCTACAATGAGCAGTTCTTC	CASLGTGRSYNEQFF	NA	TRBD1	TRBV19	TRBJ2-1
TGTGCCAGCAGCTTAAGCGGGACCCTAGAAGAGACCCAGTACTTC	CASSLSGTLEETQYF	NA	TRBD2	TRBV7-9	TRBJ2-5
TGTGCCAGCAGCCCCTTGGGGAGTCGCAATACGCAGTATTTT	CASSPLGSRNTQYF	few	NA	TRBV14	TRBJ2-3
TGTGCCAGCAGTGCAGGGACTAGCGGGGGGGAGACCCAGTACTTC	CASSAGTSGGETQYF	NA	TRBD2	TRBV6-1	TRBJ2-5
TGTGCCAGCAGCACCGGGACCTTGGGGGGAAATGAGCAGTTCTTC	CASSTGTLGGNEQFF	NA	NA	TRBV6-1	TRBJ2-1
TGTGCCAGCAGCTTGGAGAGCGGGGGGGCGGGAGAGACCCAGTACTTC	CASSLESGGAGETQYF	NA	TRBD2	TRBV5-4	TRBJ2-5
TGTGCCAGCAGCGTAGGTGAGGGCCTGTATACCGGGGAGCTGTTTTTT	CASSVGEGLYTGELFF	NA	NA	TRBV9	TRBJ2-2